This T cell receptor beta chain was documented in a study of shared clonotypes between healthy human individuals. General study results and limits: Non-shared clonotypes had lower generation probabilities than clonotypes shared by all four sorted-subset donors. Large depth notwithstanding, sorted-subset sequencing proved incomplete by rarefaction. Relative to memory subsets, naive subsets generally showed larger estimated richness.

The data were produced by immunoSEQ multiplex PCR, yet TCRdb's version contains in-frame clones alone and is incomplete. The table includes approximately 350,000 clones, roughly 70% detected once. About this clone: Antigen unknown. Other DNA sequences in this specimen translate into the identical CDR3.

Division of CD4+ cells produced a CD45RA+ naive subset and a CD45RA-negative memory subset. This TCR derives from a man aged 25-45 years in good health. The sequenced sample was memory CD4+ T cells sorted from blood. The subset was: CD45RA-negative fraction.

Written as DNA, the CDR3 is TGTGCCAGCAGCCAAGGGACTAGCGGGAGTTCCTACAATGAGCAGTTCTTC. Its protein product is CASSQGTSGSSYNEQFF. The chain uses TRBV4-2 and TRBJ2-1, with TRBD2 matching over 13 bases. This CDR3 has 17 amino acids. V was clipped by 1 base and J by 1 base; unmatched bases: 1. Germline V CDR1 and CDR2: LGHNA, YNFKEQ.